Shown below are 8 T cell receptor beta chains from a single sample sequenced in a study of PD-L1 blockade in urothelial cancer. This table comes from immunoSEQ multiplex PCR, and its TCRdb copy is limited to in-frame clones, with some not included. The table lists about 84,000 clones, roughly 82% of them singletons, with around 9.5% in the top ten. Sequenced material: PBMCs, taken around atezolizumab (anti-PD-L1) treatment. The receptors derive from a man aged 65-85 years with urothelial cancer.

V and J are TRBV6-1 and TRBJ2-7; 9 bases are a match to TRBD2. Germline lookup yields CDR1 MNHNS and CDR2 SASEGT. There are 14 residues in the CDR3. Trimming at V came to 7 bases and at J to 7 bases, leaving 11 bases not matched to a gene. The CDR3 DNA sequence: TGTGCCAGCAACGGCCAGCGGGGGGCAGGGGAGCAGTACTTC. It translates to CASNGQRGAGEQYF.

This clone was seen only once. This chain uses TRBV4-1 with TRBJ2-7; TRBD1 matches 11 bases. Germline V lookup: CDR1 MGHRA, CDR2 YSYEKL. This CDR3 is 15 amino acids long. J was trimmed by 5 bases and V by 1 base; bases with no gene match: 4. CDR3 sequence (DNA): TGCGCCAGCAGCCAAGGGAGGGACAGGGGGAACGAGCAGTACTTC. Protein sequence: CASSQGRDRGNEQYF.

This sequence joins TRBV6-1 and TRBJ1-1, with 9 bases that match TRBD1. The V segment lost 7 bases and the J segment 5 bases; nucleotides outside the gene matches: 8. Germline V lookup: CDR1 MNHNS, CDR2 SASEGT. This CDR3 spans 14 amino acids. In nucleotides, the CDR3 is TGTGCCAGCATCCCCAACAGGGGGCGGACTGAAGCTTTCTTT. Translated, it gives CASIPNRGRTEAFF.

The table lists this clone with a few counts. The chain is built from TRBV11-2 and TRBJ1-3; 9 bases match TRBD1. CDR3 length: 18 amino acids. Germline values: CDR1 SGHAT, CDR2 FQNNGV. J gave up 4 bases and V 4 bases, and 14 bases lay outside the gene matches. The CDR3 loop reads CASSSTADRGVSGNTIYF. CDR3 nucleotides: TGTGCCAGCAGCTCCACGGCGGACAGGGGAGTTTCGGGAAACACCATATATTTT.

CDR3 DNA: TGTGCCAGCAGTTGGGGGGAAGGCTATGGCTACACCTTC. Encoded protein: CASSWGEGYGYTF. The chain employs TRBV7-2 and TRBJ1-2; D perhaps matches TRBD1 (5 bases). V was trimmed by 6 bases and J by 4 bases, leaving 12 bases between them. Germline-derived CDR1 and CDR2 are SGHTA and FQGNSA. The CDR3 has 13 residues.

The chain is built from TRBV7-9 and TRBJ1-3; TRBD1 matches at 7 bases. The CDR3 runs to 15 residues. Trimming at V came to 5 bases and at J to 1 base, leaving 5 bases not matched to a gene. Looked up from germline, CDR1 is SEHNR and CDR2 is FQNEAQ (reference sequence). CDR3 residues: CASSLDRSSGNTIYF. The DNA for the CDR3 is TGTGCCAGCAGCCTGGACAGGTCATCTGGAAACACCATATATTTT.

This chain connects TRBV5-4 to TRBJ1-6; D not certain. Germline CDR1 and CDR2: SGHNT and YYREEE (reference sequence). With 0 bases removed from V and 7 bases from J, the gap between germline ends came to 8 bases. CDR3 length: 14 residues. The CDR3 DNA reads as TGTGCCAGCAGCTTGGCTGGCGGCAATTCACCCCTCCACTTT. Protein: CASSLAGGNSPLHF.

The chain carries TRBV19 and TRBJ1-1; D is unresolved. The CDR3 is made up of 14 amino acids. The germline V and J ends were trimmed by 1 base and 5 bases, with 11 bases remaining between them. Germline CDR1 LNHDA, CDR2 SQIVND (reference sequence). CDR3 amino acids: CASSIVGGKTEAFF. The CDR3 DNA reads TGTGCCAGTAGTATAGTCGGAGGGAAGACTGAAGCTTTCTTT.